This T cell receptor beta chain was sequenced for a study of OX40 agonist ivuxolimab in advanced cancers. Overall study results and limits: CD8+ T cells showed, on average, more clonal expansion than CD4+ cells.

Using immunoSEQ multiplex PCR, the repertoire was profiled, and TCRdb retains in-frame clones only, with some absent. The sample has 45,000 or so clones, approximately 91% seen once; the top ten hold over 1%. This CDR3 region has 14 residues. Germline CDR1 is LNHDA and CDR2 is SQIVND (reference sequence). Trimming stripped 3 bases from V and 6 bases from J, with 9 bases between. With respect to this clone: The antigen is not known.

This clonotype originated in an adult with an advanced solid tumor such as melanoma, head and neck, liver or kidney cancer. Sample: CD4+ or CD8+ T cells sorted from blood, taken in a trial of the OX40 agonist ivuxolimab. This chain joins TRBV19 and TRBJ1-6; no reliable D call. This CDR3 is CASSMLEGNSPLHF. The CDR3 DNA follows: TGTGCCAGTAGTATGTTGGAGGGTAATTCACCCCTCCACTTT.